The clone carrying this T cell receptor beta chain was seen repeatedly, ten times or more. The antigen is unknown. Researchers prepared the TCRbeta library using unique molecular identifiers, the study reports. TCRdb recomputed calls from the PCR reads with MiXCR, one row per CDR3 protein. The sample shows a few hundred thousand distinct CDR3 sequences, approximately 11% of them seen only once. The germline V gene encodes CDR1 MGHRA and CDR2 YSYEKL. The CDR3 is made up of 15 amino acids. Trimming left V 3 bases short and J 2 bases short, with 10 bases between. These data come from a study of T-cell reconstitution after alpha-beta-depleted transplantation in children. Regarding the study as a whole: Elevated TCRbeta diversity at day 60 was traced, in some patients, to surviving recipient T cells and thymic progenitors. Two months or so post-transplant, alpha-beta T cells reportedly derived from several hundred expanded graft clones. At one year after transplant, newly produced T cells mostly accounted for T-cell counts and diversity.

The sequences come from PBMCs, collected before TCRalphabeta/CD19-depleted stem cell transplant. This clonotype was sampled from a child less than two years old with acute myeloid leukemia, due to receive a stem cell transplant. V and J are TRBV4-1 and TRBJ2-2; D is undetermined. The CDR3 loop reads CASSQRTVNTGELFF. The CDR3 DNA sequence: TGCGCCAGCAGCCAGAGAACAGTTAACACCGGGGAGCTGTTTTTT.